These T cell receptor beta chains were read from a single sample in a study of beta chain features in type 1 diabetes. Using immunoSEQ multiplex PCR, the repertoire was profiled, and TCRdb retains in-frame clones only, with some absent. Of 250,000 to 300,000 clones listed, 14% are singletons. Sequenced sample: naive CD4+ T cells from blood. The receptors were sampled from a man aged 25 to 40 with type 1 diabetes. CDR3s include the opening cysteine and the closing phenylalanine or tryptophan. D genes are given only for firm matches. Only some rows state a clone size, as once, few, many or a class for expanded clones.

j_call clone_size d_call v_call cdr3_nt cdr3_aa
TRBJ2-2 . TRBD1 TRBV5-6 TGTGCCAGCAGCTCCCCGACAGGGATGACCGGGGAGCTGTTTTTT CASSSPTGMTGELFF
TRBJ2-1 . . TRBV7-2 TGTGCCAGCAGCTTAGGCGGCCTCGATGAGCAGTTCTTC CASSLGGLDEQFF
TRBJ2-5 . TRBD2 TRBV28 TGTGCCAGCAGTTTTGGCGGGAGGGTACAAGAGACCCAGTACTTC CASSFGGRVQETQYF
TRBJ2-5 few TRBD1 TRBV28 TGTGCCAGCAGGGGAGGACAGGGCCATCAAGAGACCCAGTACTTC CASRGGQGHQETQYF
TRBJ2-7 few TRBD2 TRBV7-2 TGTGCCAGCAGCTTAGCGGGCGGACTAGGAGCCTACGAGCAGTACTTC CASSLAGGLGAYEQYF
TRBJ2-1 few . TRBV29-1 TGCAGCGTTGAAGGGTTAGGTTTCGGGGAGCAGTTCTTC CSVEGLGFGEQFF
TRBJ2-7 . . TRBV7-2 TGTGCCAGCAGCTCCGGACAGTGGAGCTCCTACGAGCAGTACTTC CASSSGQWSSYEQYF
TRBJ2-3 few TRBD2 TRBV5-1 TGCGCCAGCAGCTTGACGATCCTAGCGGACTACACAGATACGCAGTATTTT CASSLTILADYTDTQYF
TRBJ1-1 . . TRBV23-1 TGCGCCAGCAGTCAATCAACAGGCACCGACACTGAAGCTTTCTTT CASSQSTGTDTEAFF
TRBJ2-3 . TRBD2 TRBV11-2 TGTGCCAGCAGGGTTAATAGCGGGATCACAGATACGCAGTATTTT CASRVNSGITDTQYF
TRBJ2-7 few . TRBV28 TGTGCCAGCAGATCCCAACAGGGCTTCGCGAACTTC CASRSQQGFANF